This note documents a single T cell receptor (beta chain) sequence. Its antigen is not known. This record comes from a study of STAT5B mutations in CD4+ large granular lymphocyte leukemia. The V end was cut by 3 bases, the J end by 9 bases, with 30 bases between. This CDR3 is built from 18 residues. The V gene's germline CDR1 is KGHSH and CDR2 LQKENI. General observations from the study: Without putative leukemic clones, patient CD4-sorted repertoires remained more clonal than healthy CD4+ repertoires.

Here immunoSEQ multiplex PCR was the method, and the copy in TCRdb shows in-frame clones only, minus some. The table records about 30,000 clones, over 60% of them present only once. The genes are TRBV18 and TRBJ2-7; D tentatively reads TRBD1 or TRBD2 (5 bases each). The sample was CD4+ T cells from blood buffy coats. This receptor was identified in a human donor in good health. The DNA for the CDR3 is TGTGCCAGCTCACCGGTGGACACCACGAGCGCGGGCCGATGGGTGCAGTACTTC. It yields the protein CASSPVDTTSAGRWVQYF.